One sample yielded the 28 T cell receptor beta chains listed below, sequenced in a study of response to subunit inactivated influenza vaccine. TCRdb recomputed calls from the RT-PCR reads with MiXCR, one row per CDR3 protein. The sample carries about 170,000 distinct CDR3 sequences, about 12% recorded once. These data were also filed under a second study, of T cells expressing NK-cell markers. That study adds: UMI-tagged 5'RACE template switching yielded the TCR beta cDNA.

Source: CD8+ T cells sorted from PBMCs, taken approximately 13 days after vaccination. Every receptor here comes from a middle-aged man who received an inactivated influenza vaccine.

This chain connects TRBV10-3 to TRBJ2-7, with TRBD1 identical over 7 bases. The germline gives CDR1 ENHRY, CDR2 SYGVKD. Losses at the gene ends were 4 bases for V and 4 bases for J; bases not matched to a gene: 4. The CDR3 runs to 13 residues. CDR3 in amino acids: CAISGDSLYEQYF. CDR3 bases: TGTGCCATCAGTGGGGACAGCTTGTACGAGCAGTACTTC.

This sequence joins TRBV6-1 and TRBJ2-6; TRBD2 matches 7 bases. Looked up from germline, CDR1 is MNHNS and CDR2 is SASEGT. J was trimmed by 3 bases and V by 5 bases; bases with no gene match: 7. The CDR3 sequence is 16 residues long. The CDR3 loop is CASSRPGGSGANVLTF. The CDR3 coding sequence is TGTGCCAGCAGTCGCCCCGGGGGGAGTGGGGCCAACGTCCTGACTTTC.

This sequence joins TRBV5-1 and TRBJ2-7; D is ambiguous. V was trimmed by 5 bases and J by 4 bases, leaving 7 bases between them. Germline V gene lookup returns CDR1 SGHRS and CDR2 YFSETQ. The CDR3 runs 11 residues. This chain's CDR3 is CASRLGYEQYF. CDR3 DNA sequence: TGCGCCAGCAGGCTGGGATACGAGCAGTACTTC. Variable domain in full (rest from reference TRBV5-1 and TRBJ2-7): KAGVTQTPRYLIKTRGQQVTLSCSPISGHRSVSWYQQTPGQGLQFLFEYFSETQRNKGNFPGRFSGRQFSNSRSEMNVSTLELGDSALYLCASRLGYEQYFGPGTRLTVT.

This chain connects TRBV27 to TRBJ2-1; 7 bases line up with TRBD1. The J segment lost 3 bases and the V segment lost 3 bases, leaving 2 bases of the junction unmatched. Germline V CDR1 and CDR2: MNHEY, SMNVEV (reference sequence). CDR3 length equals 14 residues. The CDR3 region is CASSLGTDYNEQFF. In DNA, the CDR3 is TGTGCCAGCAGTTTGGGGACAGACTACAATGAGCAGTTCTTC.

This sequence joins TRBV12-5 and TRBJ2-2; TRBD2 matches at 7 bases. V was clipped by 4 bases and J by 0 bases; unmatched bases: 5. This CDR3 spans 16 amino acids. Per germline, CDR1 LGHNT and CDR2 FRNRAP. The chain's CDR3 is CASGSPGLPNTGELFF. Here the CDR3 DNA reads TGTGCTAGTGGTTCGCCGGGACTACCGAACACCGGGGAGCTGTTTTTT.

This clonotype was picked up many times. The J gene is TRBJ2-3, the V gene TRBV4-2, with D perhaps matching TRBD2 (5 bases). The CDR3 has 13 residues. Germline V gene data show CDR1 as LGHNA and CDR2 as YNFKEQ. The V gene lost 1 base and the J gene lost 6 bases, with 8 bases spanning the gap. The CDR3 nucleotides read TGTGCCAGCAGCCAAGCGGGGTGGGATACGCAGTATTTT. Protein sequence: CASSQAGWDTQYF.

The chain couples TRBV4-3 to TRBJ2-7; TRBD2 matches at 9 bases. The CDR3 has 18 residues. V gave up 0 bases and J gave up 4 bases; unmatched junction bases: 13. Germline loops: CDR1 LGHNA, CDR2 YSLEER. CDR3 DNA: TGCGCCAGCAGCCAAGAACTCTGGGCGGGAGGGCGTGAGTACGAGCAGTACTTC. Translating gives CASSQELWAGGREYEQYF.

V gene TRBV4-2 combines with J gene TRBJ1-1, with D unclear. The CDR3 spans 18 residues. Germline values: CDR1 LGHNA, CDR2 YNFKEQ. Trimming pared 0 bases from V and 2 bases from J, leaving 19 bases between. This CDR3 reads CASSQDILGLNHNTEAFF. Here the CDR3 DNA reads TGTGCCAGCAGCCAAGACATTCTAGGGTTAAATCATAACACTGAAGCTTTCTTT.

This clonotype was seen only a few times. The rearrangement uses TRBV6-1 and TRBJ2-7; D unclear. V was pared by 6 bases and J by 2 bases, with 11 bases between. The CDR3 totals 13 residues. Per germline, CDR1 MNHNS and CDR2 SASEGT. CDR3: CASSPTSTYEQYF. The CDR3 DNA reads as TGTGCCAGCAGCCCCACGTCTACCTACGAGCAGTACTTC.

This clonotype was seen a handful of times. The chain links TRBV5-6 to TRBJ2-3; 8 nucleotides align to TRBD2. This CDR3 has 15 residues. Losses at the gene ends were 2 bases for V and 2 bases for J; bases not matched to a gene: 4. Germline loops: CDR1 SGHDT, CDR2 YYEEEE. In DNA, the CDR3 is TGTGCCAGCAGCTTAAGCGGGAGCGTCACAGATACGCAGTATTTT. It codes for CASSLSGSVTDTQYF. The full variable domain, completed using reference TRBV5-6 and TRBJ2-3, is DAGVTQSPTHLIKTRGQQVTLRCSPKSGHDTVSWYQQALGQGPQFIFQYYEEEERQRGNFPDRFSGHQFPNYSSELNVNALLLGDSALYLCASSLSGSVTDTQYFGPGTRLTVL.

There are a few counts of this clonotype. The genes are TRBV29-1 and TRBJ1-2, with 11 nucleotides matching TRBD1. The CDR3 covers 12 residues. From germline, CDR1 is SQVTM and CDR2 ANQGSEA. Losses at the gene ends were 6 bases for V and 8 bases for J; bases not matched to a gene: 5. The CDR3 DNA reads TGCAGCGTCCCGGGACAGGGGGGCGGCTACACCTTC. This translates into CSVPGQGGGYTF.

Only a few counts were recorded for this clonotype. The CDR3 loop reads CASSLAQDQQYF. For the CDR3, the DNA is TGTGCCAGCAGCTTGGCTCAGGACCAGCAGTACTTC. The chain employs TRBV5-5 and TRBJ2-7; D is unresolved. Germline-derived CDR1 and CDR2 are SGHKS and YYEKEE (reference sequence). The CDR3 extends over 12 amino acids. Trimming pared 0 bases from V and 8 bases from J, leaving 9 bases between.

In its sample, this clonotype was seen a few times. Written as DNA, the CDR3 is TGTGCCAGCAGCTCCCGTATTAGCGGGAGGGCCCTGAACCCCAACAATGAGCAGTTCTTC. Protein sequence: CASSSRISGRALNPNNEQFF. This chain joins TRBV7-8 and TRBJ2-1, with TRBD2 matching over 11 bases. The CDR3 covers 20 residues. The junction had 19 bases not matched to a gene; V was cut back by 4 bases and J by 5 bases. Germline lookup yields CDR1 SGHVS and CDR2 FQNEAQ. Drawing the rest from reference TRBV7-8 and TRBJ2-1, the complete variable domain is GAGVSQSPRYKVAKRGQDVALRCDPISGHVSLFWYQQALGQGPEFLTYFQNEAQLDKSGLPSDRFFAERPEGSVSTLKIQRTQQEDSAVYLCASSSRISGRALNPNNEQFFGPGTRLTVL.

This rearrangement joins TRBV10-2 to TRBJ2-1; the match to TRBD2 covers 16 bases. This CDR3 contains 16 residues. Germline trimming cut 6 bases from V and 8 bases from J; bases unmatched to any gene: 7. The V gene's germline CDR1 is WSHSY and CDR2 SAAADI. Here the CDR3 reads CASRGLAGGPLDEQFF. DNA of the CDR3: TGCGCCAGCAGGGGACTAGCGGGGGGGCCTCTCGATGAGCAGTTCTTC.

This clonotype was seen only a few times. As DNA, the CDR3 is TGTGCCAGCAGCTTGGGCCCGGGCAACAATGAGCAGTTCTTC. It encodes CASSLGPGNNEQFF. V gene TRBV7-6 combines with J gene TRBJ2-1; D not certain. Trimming took off 3 bases at V and 5 bases at J, with 11 bases between the two ends. CDR1 is SGHVS, CDR2 FNYEAQ, per germline. This CDR3 has 14 residues. Filled out from reference TRBV7-6 and TRBJ2-1, the complete variable domain reads GAGVSQSPRYKVTKRGQDVALRCDPISGHVSLYWYRQALGQGPEFLTYFNYEAQQDKSGLPNDRFSAERPEGSISTLTIQRTEQRDSAMYRCASSLGPGNNEQFFGPGTRLTVL.

This clonotype came up a few times. This chain joins TRBV28 and TRBJ2-1; D is possibly TRBD2 (6 bases). This CDR3 comprises 15 residues. CDR1 and CDR2 from the germline V gene are MDHEN and SYDVKM. The V end was cut by 5 bases, the J end by 9 bases, with 20 bases between. The CDR3 region is CASSATSFFIGEQFF. CDR3 coding DNA: TGTGCCAGCAGTGCGACTAGTTTCTTCATCGGTGAGCAGTTCTTC.

This clonotype has a handful of counts. The chain couples TRBV10-3 to TRBJ2-1; D remains unclear. This CDR3 region has 14 residues. In germline, CDR1 is ENHRY, CDR2 SYGVKD. V lost 7 bases and J lost 6, with 16 bases in between. CDR3 in amino acids: CAIMQVGYPNEQFF. CDR3 coding DNA: TGTGCCATCATGCAGGTCGGCTATCCCAATGAGCAGTTCTTC.

Only a few counts were recorded for this clonotype. J is TRBJ1-3 and V is TRBV9; unclear D gene. Germline loops: CDR1 SGDLS, CDR2 YYNGEE. This CDR3 contains 15 residues. The V and J ends lost 3 bases and 0 bases respectively, with 10 bases between them. The CDR3 DNA follows: TGTGCCAGCAGCGGTGACTACTCCTCTGGAAACACCATATATTTT. This sequence encodes CASSGDYSSGNTIYF.

The rearrangement uses TRBV12-3 or TRBV12-4 and TRBJ2-2; TRBD1 matches 9 bases. The CDR3 is 15 amino acids. With 5 bases clipped from V and 0 bases from J, the junction kept 1 base outside the gene matches. CDR3 nucleotides: TGTGCCAGCAGTCGGGACAGGGCGAACACCGGGGAGCTGTTTTTT. This translates into CASSRDRANTGELFF.

This clonotype was seen a handful of times. This chain connects TRBV6-2 or TRBV6-3 to TRBJ2-7; D possibly corresponds to TRBD2 (5 bases). Trimming removed 3 bases at V and 5 bases at J, with 8 bases between. The CDR3 loop spans 12 amino acids. Germline CDR1 MNHEY, CDR2 SVGEGT. The CDR3 region has the DNA TGTGCCAGCAGTTATGGGAGTAACGAGCAGTACTTC. Protein sequence: CASSYGSNEQYF.

V and J are TRBV18 and TRBJ2-1; D is ambiguous. Germline CDR1 and CDR2: KGHSH and LQKENI. This CDR3 has 16 amino acids. Between the trimmed V and J ends, which lost 6 bases and 2 bases, there was a span of 17 bases. CDR3 residues: CASSPSLSTTYNEQFF. The CDR3 nucleotides are TGTGCCAGCTCTCCTTCTCTTTCAACGACCTACAATGAGCAGTTCTTC.

This clonotype has more than one count but fewer than ten. The rearrangement joins TRBV5-6 to TRBJ1-1; maybe TRBD1 (6 bases). The CDR3 totals 16 residues. Trimming took off 0 bases at V and 0 bases at J, with 12 bases between the two ends. Germline-derived CDR1 and CDR2 are SGHDT and YYEEEE. Written as DNA, the CDR3 is TGTGCCAGCAGCTTGGCGGGGACACCACTGAACACTGAAGCTTTCTTT. Encoded protein: CASSLAGTPLNTEAFF.

The chain employs TRBV10-2 and TRBJ2-1; TRBD2 agrees at 8 bases. The trim removed 7 bases at V and 3 bases at J, leaving 5 bases unmatched. The CDR3 is made up of 14 amino acids. Germline loops: CDR1 WSHSY, CDR2 SAAADI. The CDR3 nucleotides are TGCGCCAGCAACGCCGGGACTAGCTACAATGAGCAGTTCTTC. Its protein product is CASNAGTSYNEQFF.

In this sample, this clonotype turned up a few times. In DNA form, the CDR3 reads TGTGCCAGCAGCGACACAGGGCTAGTGGATGGCTACACCTTC. This translates into CASSDTGLVDGYTF. The rearrangement links TRBV2 to TRBJ1-2; a possible D gene is TRBD1 (6 bases). The length of the CDR3 is 14 residues. Trimming took 6 bases from V and 6 from J, leaving 17 bases between them. CDR1 SNHLY and CDR2 FYNNEI come from the germline V gene.

This clonotype was seen at least ten times. The V gene is TRBV29-1, the J gene TRBJ1-1; D not certain. The CDR3 totals 13 residues. Germline V gene data show CDR1 as SQVTM and CDR2 as ANQGSEA. V lost 7 bases, J lost 6 bases, and 18 bases lay in between. CDR3 in amino acids: CSAVKSGGAEAFF. The DNA of the CDR3 is TGCAGCGCCGTAAAATCGGGAGGCGCTGAAGCTTTCTTT.

The CDR3 bases are TGTGCCAGCAGCCCCGGAAGCAGGGGTCCAGGTCAGCCCCAGCATTTT. Translating it yields CASSPGSRGPGQPQHF. This chain joins TRBV5-8 and TRBJ1-5; tentative D call: TRBD1 (6 bases). Germline V gene sequence: CDR1 SGHTS, CDR2 YDEGEE. Deletions cut 4 bases from V and 6 bases from J, with 20 bases between. The CDR3 length is 16 residues.

CDR3: CASSLLAGDSNNEQFF. The CDR3 DNA sequence: TGTGCCAGCAGCCTCCTCGCAGGGGACAGTAACAATGAGCAGTTCTTC. The V and J genes are TRBV7-3 and TRBJ2-1, with 7 bases lining up with TRBD1. The J segment lost 5 bases and the V segment lost 5 bases, leaving 12 bases of the junction unmatched. The CDR3 is made up of 16 amino acids. CDR1 and CDR2 (germline): SGHTA, FQGTGA.

This clonotype was observed at least ten times. This chain connects TRBV10-2 to TRBJ2-7; 7 bases fit TRBD1. From germline, CDR1 is WSHSY and CDR2 SAAADI. Germline trimming cut 5 bases from V and 2 bases from J; bases unmatched to any gene: 0. CDR3 length: 12 residues. CDR3 amino acids: CASSQGAYEQYF. For the CDR3, the DNA is TGCGCCAGCAGTCAGGGGGCCTACGAGCAGTACTTC.